This T cell receptor beta chain emerged from a study of cytomegalovirus exposure and HLA in healthy donors. Findings and caveats of the study: In a later analysis, HLA-associated TCR beta chains were more clonally expanded than equally common others.

PCR employed 60 Vbeta and 13 Jbeta primers. Sequencing was performed with immunoSEQ multiplex PCR; in TCRdb, only in-frame clones are kept and a portion is missing. The sample includes about 140,000 clones, just under 85% seen only once; the top ten take less than 1.5%. This clone was counted a few times. Antigen unknown. The CDR3 has 15 amino acids. Trimming at V came to 6 bases and at J to 2 bases, leaving 6 bases not matched to a gene. Per the germline V gene, CDR1 is SEHNR and CDR2 is FQNEAQ (reference sequence). This sequence originates from a man in his thirties or forties in good health and CMV-seropositive. This chain uses TRBV7-9 with TRBJ2-3; 9 bases match TRBD1. The sample taken for sequencing was PBMCs. The CDR3 sequence: CASRALQGATDTQYF. The DNA of the CDR3 is TGTGCCAGCAGGGCGCTACAGGGGGCCACAGATACGCAGTATTTT.